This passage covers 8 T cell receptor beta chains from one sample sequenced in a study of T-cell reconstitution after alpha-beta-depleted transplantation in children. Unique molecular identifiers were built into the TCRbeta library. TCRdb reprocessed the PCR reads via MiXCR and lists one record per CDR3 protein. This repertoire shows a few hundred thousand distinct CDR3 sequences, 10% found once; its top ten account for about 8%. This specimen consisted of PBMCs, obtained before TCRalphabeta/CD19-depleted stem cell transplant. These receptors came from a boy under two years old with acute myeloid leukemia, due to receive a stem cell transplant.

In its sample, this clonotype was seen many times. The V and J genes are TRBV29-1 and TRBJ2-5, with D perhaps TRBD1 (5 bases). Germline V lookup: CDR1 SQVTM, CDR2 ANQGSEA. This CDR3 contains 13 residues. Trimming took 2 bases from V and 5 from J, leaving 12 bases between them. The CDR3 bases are TGCAGCGTTGAATTAACAAAGGGGGAGACCCAGTACTTC. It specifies CSVELTKGETQYF.

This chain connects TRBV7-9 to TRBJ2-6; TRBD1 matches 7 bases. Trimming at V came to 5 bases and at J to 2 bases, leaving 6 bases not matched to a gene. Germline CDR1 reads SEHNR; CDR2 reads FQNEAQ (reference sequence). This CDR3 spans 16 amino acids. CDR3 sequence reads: CASSIPTGTGANVLTF. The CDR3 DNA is TGTGCCAGCAGCATACCGACAGGGACTGGGGCCAACGTCCTGACTTTC.

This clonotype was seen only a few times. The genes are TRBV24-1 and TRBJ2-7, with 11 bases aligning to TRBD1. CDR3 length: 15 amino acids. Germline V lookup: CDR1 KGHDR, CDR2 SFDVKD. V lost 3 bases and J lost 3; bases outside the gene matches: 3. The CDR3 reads CATSDRGQGVYEQYF. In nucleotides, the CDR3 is TGTGCCACCAGTGATAGGGGACAGGGGGTCTACGAGCAGTACTTC.

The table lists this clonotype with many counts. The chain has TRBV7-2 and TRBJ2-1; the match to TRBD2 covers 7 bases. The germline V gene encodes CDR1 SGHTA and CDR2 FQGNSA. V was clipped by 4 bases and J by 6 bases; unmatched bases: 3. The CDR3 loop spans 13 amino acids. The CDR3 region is CASSSLAVNEQFF. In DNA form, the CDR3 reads TGTGCCAGCAGCTCTCTAGCGGTCAATGAGCAGTTCTTC.

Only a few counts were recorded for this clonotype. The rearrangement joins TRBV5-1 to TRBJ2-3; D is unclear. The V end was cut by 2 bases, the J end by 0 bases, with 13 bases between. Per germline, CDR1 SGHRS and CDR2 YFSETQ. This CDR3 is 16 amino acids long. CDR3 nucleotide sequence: TGCGCCAGCAGCTTCCTGGGCAGGTCTAGCACAGATACGCAGTATTTT. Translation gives CASSFLGRSSTDTQYF.

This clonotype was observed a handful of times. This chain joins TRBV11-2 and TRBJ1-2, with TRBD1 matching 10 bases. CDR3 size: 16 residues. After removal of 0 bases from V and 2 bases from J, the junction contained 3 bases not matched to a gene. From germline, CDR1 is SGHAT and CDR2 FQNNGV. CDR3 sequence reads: CASSLDPTGGNYGYTF. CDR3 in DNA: TGTGCCAGCAGCTTAGATCCGACAGGGGGCAACTATGGCTACACCTTC.

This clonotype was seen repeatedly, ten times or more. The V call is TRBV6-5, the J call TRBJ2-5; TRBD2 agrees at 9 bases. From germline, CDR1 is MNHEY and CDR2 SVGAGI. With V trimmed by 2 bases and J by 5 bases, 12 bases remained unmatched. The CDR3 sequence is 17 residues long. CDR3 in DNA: TGTGCCAGCAGTTACCGATATGATTTCAGCGGGGGGGAGACCCAGTACTTC. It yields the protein CASSYRYDFSGGETQYF.

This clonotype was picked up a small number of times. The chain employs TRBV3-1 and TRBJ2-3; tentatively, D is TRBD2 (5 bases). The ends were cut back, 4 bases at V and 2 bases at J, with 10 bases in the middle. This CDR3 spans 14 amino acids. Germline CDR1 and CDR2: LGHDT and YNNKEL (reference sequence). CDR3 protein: CASSPADYTDTQYF. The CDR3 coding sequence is TGTGCCAGCAGCCCGGCCGACTACACAGATACGCAGTATTTT.